This T cell receptor (beta chain) was captured by sequencing in a study of blood T cell repertoires in COVID-19. Turning to the study itself: Acute and convalescent COVID-19 specimens originated in the United States, Italy and Spain.

CDR1 SNHLY and CDR2 FYNNEI come from the germline V gene. Deletions cut 8 bases from V and 1 base from J, with 13 bases between. The CDR3 length is 14 residues. The protocol was immunoSEQ multiplex PCR, while the TCRdb copy is restricted to in-frame clones and leaves out a portion. The sample holds 150,000 to 200,000 clones, around 84% seen once. The chain has TRBV2 and TRBJ2-3; unclear D gene. Sequencing was done on a sample of peripheral blood. This receptor was identified in a woman of 80 years or more with acute or convalescent COVID-19. In nucleotides, the CDR3 is TGTGCCAGCTTCTTCCTAGGCCGCACAGATACGCAGTATTTT. This encodes CASFFLGRTDTQYF. The complete variable domain, with remaining parts taken from reference TRBV2 and TRBJ2-3, reads EPEVTQTPSHQVTQMGQEVILRCVPISNHLYFYWYRQILGQKVEFLVSFYNNEISEKSEIFDDQFSVERPDGSNFTLKIRSTKLEDSAMYFCASFFLGRTDTQYFGPGTRLTVL.